The 5 T cell receptor beta chains presented below share a single source sample, sequenced in a study of blood T cells in healthy people across ages. Primers used in a second PCR of about 6 to 12 cycles were a sample-barcoded 5' primer and a J-beta primer mix. Using its own MiXCR run on the 5' RACE reads, TCRdb lists one record per CDR3 protein. This table holds about 1 million distinct CDR3 sequences, around 45% found once. The specimen was blood. All receptors come from a woman aged 55-70 years in good health.

This clonotype was picked up a small number of times. This chain uses TRBV29-1 with TRBJ2-7; 8 bases map to TRBD2. The ends lost 7 bases at V and 0 bases at J; junction bases unmatched: 2. The germline V gene encodes CDR1 SQVTM and CDR2 ANQGSEA. The CDR3 runs to 12 residues. The CDR3 nucleotides are TGCAGCGGCGGGACTAGCTCCTACGAGCAGTACTTC. It encodes CSGGTSSYEQYF.

The chain joins TRBV20-1 to TRBJ1-1, with 10 bases lining up with TRBD1. After removal of 2 bases from V and 7 bases from J, the junction contained 13 bases not matched to a gene. Germline V gene data show CDR1 as DFQATT and CDR2 as SNEGSKA (reference sequence). This CDR3 is 16 amino acids long. The CDR3 DNA reads as TGCAGTGCTAGACGGGCCGGGACAGGGGTTTACAGTGAAGCTTTCTTT. Amino acids: CSARRAGTGVYSEAFF.

J is TRBJ2-7 and V is TRBV6-6, with 12 bases lining up with TRBD2. Unmatched junction bases numbered 4, after V lost 6 bases and J lost 7 bases. The germline gives CDR1 MNHNY, CDR2 SVGAGI (reference sequence). The CDR3 runs 13 residues. CDR3 residues: CASRTSGRVEQYF. Written as DNA, the CDR3 is TGTGCCAGCAGGACTAGCGGGAGAGTGGAGCAGTACTTC.

This chain joins TRBV10-3 and TRBJ2-3; TRBD2 might be the D (6 bases). Per germline, CDR1 ENHRY and CDR2 SYGVKD. V was pared by 11 bases and J by 1 base, with 16 bases between. This CDR3 region has 14 residues. CDR3 nucleotide sequence: TGTGCCGCCAGGGAGGCTAGCGGCACAGATACGCAGTATTTT. Protein product: CAAREASGTDTQYF.

The chain uses TRBV29-1 and TRBJ2-3; no clear D. The CDR3 covers 14 residues. The V and J ends lost 5 bases and 0 bases respectively, with 12 bases between them. The germline gives CDR1 SQVTM, CDR2 ANQGSEA. The CDR3 here is CSVIEPASTDTQYF. In nucleotides, the CDR3 is TGCAGCGTTATAGAACCTGCTAGCACAGATACGCAGTATTTT.